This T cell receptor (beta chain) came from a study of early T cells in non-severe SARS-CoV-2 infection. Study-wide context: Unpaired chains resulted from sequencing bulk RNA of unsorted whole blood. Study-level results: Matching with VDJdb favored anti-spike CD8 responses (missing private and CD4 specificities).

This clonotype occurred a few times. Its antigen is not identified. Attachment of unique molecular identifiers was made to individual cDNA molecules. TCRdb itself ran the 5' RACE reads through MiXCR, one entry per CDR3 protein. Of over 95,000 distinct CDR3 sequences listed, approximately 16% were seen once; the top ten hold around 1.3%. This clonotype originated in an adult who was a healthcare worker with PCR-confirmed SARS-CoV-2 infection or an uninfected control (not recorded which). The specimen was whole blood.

The CDR3 DNA reads as TGCGCCAGCAGCCACAACAGATCACTGCTCTCCTACGAGCAGTACTTC. This translates into CASSHNRSLLSYEQYF. This chain links TRBV5-1 with TRBJ2-7; D gene ambiguous. V gave up 4 bases and J gave up 0 bases, with 17 bases separating them. The CDR3 covers 16 residues. Germline V gene sequence: CDR1 SGHRS, CDR2 YFSETQ.